The text below deals with one TCR beta chain. Its antigen is still unknown. Sequence at one end of the junction differs from germline and may be a read error. The library was prepared using the immunoSEQ multiplex PCR assay. The multiplex PCR relied on a mix of 60 forward primers for TCR Vbeta segments and 13 reverse primers for TCR Jbeta segments. Amplification of the CDR3 region of rearranged TCR beta genes was performed with a multiplex PCR assay on genomic DNA. The Illumina HiSeq System was used to sequence the amplified TCR beta libraries as 87-base-pair reads. In the original analysis: In a later analysis, tens of millions of unique TCR beta chains were counted across the 650 to 750 repertoires, and roughly 10 million of these chains were shared by at least two donors. Raw reads were error-corrected and collapsed into unique sequences by a nearest-neighbor algorithm in which closely related sequences were merged to remove PCR and sequencing errors. Alignment of CDR3 sequences to IMGT reference sequences was used to assign V, D and J gene segments. For a sequence to be retained, at least a six-nucleotide match to both a V gene segment and a J gene segment was required. A rearrangement counted as productive if the CDR3 had no stop codons and remained in frame with V and J, and every other rearrangement counted as non-productive. CDR3 was defined by IMGT convention, running from the second conserved V-encoded cysteine to the conserved J-encoded phenylalanine. In an earlier analysis of more than 550 of the donors, sequences lacking an unambiguous match to a single V gene segment were excluded. An earlier analysis of several hundred of the donors classified V segments as functional when productive rearrangements were above 56.7% and as segregating when the standard deviation between donors was above 5%. A statistical classification framework was built for diagnosing cytomegalovirus status from the catalog of TCR beta chain sequences. In a later analysis, TCR nucleotide sequences were compared against IMGT/GENE-DB human TR gene sequences so that V and J genes could be assigned. In a later analysis, CDR3 sequences and most-parsimonious VDJ recombination scenarios were assigned using the TCRdist pipeline. In a later analysis, each TCR beta chain was defined by its CDR3 amino acid sequence together with its V-gene family, and reads lacking a unique V-gene family were excluded. In a later analysis, several hundred highly shared, low-generation-probability nucleotide sequences were removed to address suspected cross-contamination and a sequencing artifact. For each public chain, a later analysis derived a clonal expansion index from normalized ranks of inferred template counts within each repertoire. Generation probabilities in a later analysis came from a VDJ recombination model fitted to out-of-frame rearrangements, and those results were checked against IGoR. In a later analysis, hypergeometric tests were used to score TCR-TCR, TCR-HLA and TCR-CMV co-occurrence, with a repertoire-size bias correction applied to TCR pairs. A later analysis estimated false discovery rates by permuting HLA or CMV assignments 20 times. In a later analysis, co-occurring TCRs were grouped using DBSCAN, with TCRdist sequence similarity added in when clustering inside HLA-allele-positive subsets. Co-occurrence clustering excluded repertoires with fewer than 30,000 or more than 120,000 public chains, plus five with anomalous nucleotide sharing. Here the immuneACCESS table is served through TCRdb, limited to in-frame sequences with V and J called. Missing clones are a known gap in these copies; in checked studies unresolved V genes cover under half, and the rest lacks a known reason. The DNA gave D and trimming, while V, J and clone size come from that table. Here the sample has more than 150,000 clones; around 83% occur a single time. Of the sample, 1.6% is held by the ten largest clones.

In total, approximately 610 healthy bone marrow donors made up the cohort. At the time of sampling, all cohort members were nominally healthy, though unrecorded immune exposures were likely present. The donor tested CMV seronegative, placing the donor among the 350 or so seronegative members of the cohort. Each donor provided a peripheral blood sample, and peripheral blood mononuclear cells were used for TCR beta sequencing. The Qiagen DNeasy Blood Extraction Kit was used to extract genomic DNA from the blood cell samples. This sample was included in a study of cytomegalovirus exposure and HLA in healthy donors (dated by TCRdb to 2017 to 2019). Describing the broader study: According to an earlier analysis of around 600 of the donors, roughly 180 million T cells yielded 117 million unique TCR beta sequences and approximately 300 Gb of sequence data. An early release covering roughly 640 HLA-typed donors comprised about 290 gigabases of sequencing data and around 86 million unique TCR sequences. Among the approximately 420 genotyped donors, 75% to 90% belonged to the genetic ancestry cluster associated with self-reported Caucasian donors. The aim of the study was to test whether cataloging public T cell receptors could identify signatures of past pathogen exposure. The study profiled the T cell repertoires of approximately 700 subjects by immunosequencing and related them to cytomegalovirus serostatus. Besides the first cohort of 666 subjects, a separate validation cohort made up of some 110 different subjects was used. High-throughput TCR immunosequencing, statistical association of individual TCRs with disease status, and machine learning were combined to predict cytomegalovirus infection status. A later analysis re-examined previously published TCR beta repertoires from just over 650 donors and added high-resolution HLA genotyping to investigate patterns of TCR occurrence. In the later analysis, no new phenotypic data were used to find candidate immune exposures; instead, reliance was placed on TCR beta sequences and their occurrence across donors. An earlier analysis of about 600 of the donors used high-throughput TCR beta sequencing to judge whether each TCR beta V gene segment behaved as functional or pseudogenic. Donor age, sex, ethnicity and CMV serostatus were compiled together with the repertoire data. A later genetic analysis used genome-wide SNP genotypes for about 65% of the roughly 670 donors, treating that subset as a discovery cohort. Every discovery cohort repertoire had been produced on one sequencing platform. Both class I and class II loci were covered by HLA typing, at four-digit resolution. Typing coverage varied by locus: about 620-630 donors for A, B, C, DRB1 and DQB1; roughly 520 for DQA1; more than 600 for DPA1; 450 to 480 for DPB1. Five DR-DQ haplotypes were handled as single units for association and clustering because linkage in the cohort was strong. Among some 410 genotyped donors of the cohort, an average of 235,054 unique TCR beta nucleotide sequences were sequenced per donor, roughly a sixth of them non-productive. Paper-wide results and their limitations: Correlated functional status among segregating V segments might be attributable to linkage disequilibrium, but an unknown experimental factor could not be ruled out. In an earlier analysis of fewer than 700 of the donors, most TCR beta V segments appeared in productive rearrangements about 90% or about 30% of the time, broadly matching IMGT annotations. Cytomegalovirus status was reported to be diagnosed by the classifier with high specificity and sensitivity in both the original and validation cohorts. Most TCR sequences were seen in very few donors, while some public TCRs were found in many individuals. According to a later analysis, parvovirus B19, influenza, CMV and Epstein-Barr virus appeared linked to several top co-occurrence clusters. An association between a missense DCLRE1C variant and V-gene and J-gene trimming of TCR beta chains was found in a later genetic analysis and replicated in an independent cohort. Only TCR beta chains were sequenced in this cohort, and the absence of alpha or paired-chain data limited detectable features. Immune exposure information for the cohort was limited to CMV serostatus. HLA typing was unavailable for some donors at each locus, so association tests used only the typed subset. Sequencing depth was assumed to be roughly uniform across donors in the presence/absence analyses, though that assumption may not hold. According to the authors, the approach could potentially be generalized to other disease states and immunological phenotypes. In a later analysis, the rate of TCR association differed among HLA loci, with DRB1 alleles having the most associated TCRs and HLA-C alleles having the fewest. The study gave a list of 150 to 200 TCR beta chains associated with cytomegalovirus. The earlier analysis of a few hundred of the donors excluded some 15 rarely observed V segments, including chromosome 9 orphons, because counts were too low. Because the 87-base-pair reads could not distinguish some IMGT-functional V segments, including TRBV6-2 and TRBV6-3, those segments were excluded. A further reported finding was that TCR beta sequences accurately predicted the HLA-A and HLA-B alleles for most subjects in the first cohort. Compared with the roughly 720-donor mean, donors in an Asian-associated ancestry cluster had fewer N-insertions in productive TCRs, according to a later genetic analysis. When HLA alleles, especially DR and DQ, strongly co-occurred, TCR associations were difficult to assign to individual alleles. In vitro tests confirmed that three of the cytomegalovirus-associated TCR beta chains recognize cytomegalovirus antigens. Compared with equally common non-associated chains, HLA-associated TCR beta chains in a later analysis were more clonally expanded and had lower generation probabilities. A cluster of highly shared sequence variants was judged likely to represent a technical artifact of the sequencing pipeline. A later analysis found that most CMV-associated TCR beta chains appeared HLA-restricted, with HLA associations seemingly driven largely by CMV exposure. At a false discovery rate of 0.05, a later analysis linked 15,000 to 20,000 TCR beta sequences to specific HLA alleles.

The CDR3 numbers 17 residues from cysteine through phenylalanine. Of the read, only the CDR3 DNA is kept; its 51 bases are in frame from base 1. CDR1 and CDR2, looked up from the germline V gene (reference sequence), are SEHNR and FQNEAQ. The clonotype was recovered from a man aged 45-65 years in good health and CMV-seronegative. The rearranged chain carries TRBV7-9 and TRBJ2-2, with TRBD2 identical over 15 junction bases. The specimen was PBMCs. The sequenced DNA is TGTTCCAGCAGCCGGACTAGCGGGAGGGCCGCCGCTCGGGAGCTGTTTTTT. Translation gives CSSSRTSGRAAARELFF.